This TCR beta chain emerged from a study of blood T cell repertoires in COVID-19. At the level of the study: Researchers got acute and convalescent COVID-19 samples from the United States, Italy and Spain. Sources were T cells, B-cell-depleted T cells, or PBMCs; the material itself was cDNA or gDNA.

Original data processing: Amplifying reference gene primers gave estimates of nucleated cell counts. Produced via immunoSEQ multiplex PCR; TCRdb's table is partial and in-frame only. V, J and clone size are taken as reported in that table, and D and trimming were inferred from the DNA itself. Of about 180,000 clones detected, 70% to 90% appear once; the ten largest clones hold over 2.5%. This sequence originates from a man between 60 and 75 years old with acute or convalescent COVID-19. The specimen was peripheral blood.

The CDR3 DNA is TGTGCCAGCAGTGAACAGGACAGGGGGAGATCGGAAGCTTTCTTT. It translates to CASSEQDRGRSEAFF. This chain links TRBV6-1 with TRBJ1-1; 10 bases align to TRBD1. This CDR3 comprises 15 residues. V was pared by 2 bases and J by 8 bases, with 8 bases of the junction left unmatched. CDR1 is MNHNS and CDR2 is SASEGT in the germline V gene.